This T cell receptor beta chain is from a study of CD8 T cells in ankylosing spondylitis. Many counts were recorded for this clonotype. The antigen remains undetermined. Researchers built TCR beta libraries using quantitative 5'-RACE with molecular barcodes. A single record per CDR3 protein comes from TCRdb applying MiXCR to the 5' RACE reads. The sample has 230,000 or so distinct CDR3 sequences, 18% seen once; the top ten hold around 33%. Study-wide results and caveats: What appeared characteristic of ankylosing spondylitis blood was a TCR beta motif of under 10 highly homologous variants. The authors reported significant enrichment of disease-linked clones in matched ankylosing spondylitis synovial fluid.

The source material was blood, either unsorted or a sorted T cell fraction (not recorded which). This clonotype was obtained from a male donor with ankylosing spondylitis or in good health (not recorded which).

CDR3 DNA sequence: TGCGCCAGCAGTCCGGGACAGAACACCGGGGAGCTGTTTTTT. This encodes CASSPGQNTGELFF. The chain combines TRBV4-1 with TRBJ2-2, with TRBD1 as a possible D gene (6 bases). Germline assignment: CDR1 MGHRA and CDR2 YSYEKL. The V and J ends lost 6 bases and 1 base respectively, with 9 bases between them. The CDR3 is made up of 14 amino acids.